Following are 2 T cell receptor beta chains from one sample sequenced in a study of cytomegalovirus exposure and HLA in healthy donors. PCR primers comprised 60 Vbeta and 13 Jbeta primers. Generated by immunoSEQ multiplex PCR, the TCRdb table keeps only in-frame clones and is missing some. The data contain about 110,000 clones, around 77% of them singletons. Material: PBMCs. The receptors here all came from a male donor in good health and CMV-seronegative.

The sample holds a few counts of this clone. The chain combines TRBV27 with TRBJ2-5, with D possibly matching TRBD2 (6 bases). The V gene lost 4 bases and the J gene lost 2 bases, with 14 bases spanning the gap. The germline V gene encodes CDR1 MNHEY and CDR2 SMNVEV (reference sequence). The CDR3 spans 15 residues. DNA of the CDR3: TGTGCCAGCAGTTCCCTCCCGGGAGATCAAGAGACCCAGTACTTC. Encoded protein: CASSSLPGDQETQYF.

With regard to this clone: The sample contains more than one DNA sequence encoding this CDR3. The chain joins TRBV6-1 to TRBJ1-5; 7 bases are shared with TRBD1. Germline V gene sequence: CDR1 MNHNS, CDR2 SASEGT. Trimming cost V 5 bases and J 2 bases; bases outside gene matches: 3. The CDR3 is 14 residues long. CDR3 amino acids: CASSTGVGNQPQHF. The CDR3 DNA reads TGTGCCAGCAGTACAGGGGTGGGCAATCAGCCCCAGCATTTT.